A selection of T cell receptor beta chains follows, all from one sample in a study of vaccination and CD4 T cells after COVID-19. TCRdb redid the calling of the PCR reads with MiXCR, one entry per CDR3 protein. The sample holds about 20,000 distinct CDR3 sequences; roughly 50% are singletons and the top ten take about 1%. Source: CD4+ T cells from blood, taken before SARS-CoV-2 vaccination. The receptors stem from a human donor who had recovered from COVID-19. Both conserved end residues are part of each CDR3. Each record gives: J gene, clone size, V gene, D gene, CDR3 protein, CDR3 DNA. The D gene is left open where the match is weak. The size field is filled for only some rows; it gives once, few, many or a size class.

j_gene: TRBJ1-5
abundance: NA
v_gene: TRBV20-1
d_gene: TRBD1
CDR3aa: CSARALVLGTGGRQPQHF
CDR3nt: TGCAGTGCTAGAGCGCTCGTCCTCGGGACAGGCGGCCGGCAGCCCCAGCATTTT

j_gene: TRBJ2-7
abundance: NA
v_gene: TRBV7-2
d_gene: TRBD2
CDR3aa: CASSQHMGSRVAGYEQYF
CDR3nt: TGTGCCAGCAGCCAGCACATGGGAAGCAGGGTAGCGGGCTACGAGCAGTACTTC

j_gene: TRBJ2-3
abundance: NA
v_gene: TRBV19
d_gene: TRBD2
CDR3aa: CASSIVGLAGEHRVTDTQYF
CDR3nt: TGTGCCAGTAGTATAGTGGGACTAGCGGGAGAGCACAGGGTCACAGATACGCAGTATTTT

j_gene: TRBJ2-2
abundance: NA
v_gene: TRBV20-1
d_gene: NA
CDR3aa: CSARITSTGELFF
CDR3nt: TGCAGTGCTAGAATTACCAGCACCGGGGAGCTGTTTTTT

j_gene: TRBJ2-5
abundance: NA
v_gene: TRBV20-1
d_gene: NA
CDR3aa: CSAPRGEETQYF
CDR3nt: TGCAGTGCCCCAAGAGGGGAAGAGACCCAGTACTTC

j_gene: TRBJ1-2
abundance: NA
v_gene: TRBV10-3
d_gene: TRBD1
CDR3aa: CAISASGTGLGLGYGYTF
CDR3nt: TGTGCCATCAGTGCATCCGGGACAGGGTTAGGACTCGGGTATGGCTACACCTTC

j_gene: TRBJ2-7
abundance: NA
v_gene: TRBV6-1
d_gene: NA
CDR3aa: CASSEAEFYEQYF
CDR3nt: TGTGCCAGCAGTGAAGCGGAATTCTACGAGCAGTACTTC

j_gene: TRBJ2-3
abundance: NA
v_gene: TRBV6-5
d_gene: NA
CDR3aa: CASSFRVRTDTQYF
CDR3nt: TGTGCCAGCAGTTTCCGGGTGCGCACAGATACGCAGTATTTT

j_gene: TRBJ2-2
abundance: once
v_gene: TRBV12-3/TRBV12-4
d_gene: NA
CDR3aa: CASRPSSGLGELFF
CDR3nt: TGTGCCAGCAGGCCCTCCTCCGGGCTCGGGGAGCTGTTTTTT

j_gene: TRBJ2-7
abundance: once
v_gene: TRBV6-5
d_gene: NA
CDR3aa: CASSYRGGRPYEQYF
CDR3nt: TGTGCCAGCAGTTACAGGGGGGGTAGACCCTACGAGCAGTACTTC

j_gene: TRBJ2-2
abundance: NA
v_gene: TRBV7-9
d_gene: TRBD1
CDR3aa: CASSFTLGTGYNAGELFF
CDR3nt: TGTGCCAGCAGCTTCACCTTAGGGACAGGGTATAATGCCGGGGAGCTGTTTTTT

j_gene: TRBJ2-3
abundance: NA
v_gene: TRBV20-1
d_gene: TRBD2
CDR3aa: CSAMTSGHTDTQYF
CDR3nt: TGCAGTGCTATGACTAGCGGCCACACAGATACGCAGTATTTT

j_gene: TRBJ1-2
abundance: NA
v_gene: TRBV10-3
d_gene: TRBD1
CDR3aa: CAISGAGGIISGYTF
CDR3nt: TGTGCCATCAGTGGGGCAGGGGGCATAATTAGCGGCTACACCTTC

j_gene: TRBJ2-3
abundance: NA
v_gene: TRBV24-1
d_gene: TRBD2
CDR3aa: CATSEAGGPGDTQYF
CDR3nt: TGTGCCACCAGTGAGGCGGGAGGGCCTGGAGATACGCAGTATTTT

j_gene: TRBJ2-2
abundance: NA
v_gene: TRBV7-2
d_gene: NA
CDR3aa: CASSLGPAGNTGELFF
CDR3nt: TGTGCCAGCAGCTTAGGGCCAGCGGGTAACACCGGGGAGCTGTTTTTT

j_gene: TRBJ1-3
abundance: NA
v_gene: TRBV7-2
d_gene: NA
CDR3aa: CASSLTTGNTIYF
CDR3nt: TGTGCCAGCAGCTTAACTACTGGAAACACCATATATTTT

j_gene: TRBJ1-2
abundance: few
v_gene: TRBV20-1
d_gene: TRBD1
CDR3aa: CSAKGQGDYGYTF
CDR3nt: TGCAGTGCTAAAGGACAGGGGGACTATGGCTACACCTTC

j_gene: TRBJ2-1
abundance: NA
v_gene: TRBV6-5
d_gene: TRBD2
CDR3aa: CASSYSGASGVYNEQFF
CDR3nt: TGTGCCAGCAGTTACTCGGGGGCTAGCGGGGTTTACAATGAGCAGTTCTTC

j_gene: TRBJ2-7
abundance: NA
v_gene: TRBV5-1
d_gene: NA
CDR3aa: CASSLGGPSSYEQYF
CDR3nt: TGCGCCAGCAGCTTGGGGGGGCCAAGCTCCTACGAGCAGTACTTC

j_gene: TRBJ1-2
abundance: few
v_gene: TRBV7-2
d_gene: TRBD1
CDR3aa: CASSADRVGGYTF
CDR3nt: TGTGCCAGCAGCGCGGACAGGGTTGGTGGCTACACCTTC

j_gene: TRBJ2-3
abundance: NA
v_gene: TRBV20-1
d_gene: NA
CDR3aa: CSAGPTGRDTQYF
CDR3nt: TGCAGTGCCGGTCCGACAGGACGCGATACGCAGTATTTT

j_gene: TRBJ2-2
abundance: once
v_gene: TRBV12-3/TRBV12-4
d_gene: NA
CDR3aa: CASSPSGIRTGELFF
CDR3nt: TGTGCCAGCAGCCCAAGCGGTATTAGAACCGGGGAGCTGTTTTTT

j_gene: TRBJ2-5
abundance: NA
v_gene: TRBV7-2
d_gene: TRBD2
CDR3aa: CASSPGLAVRTQYF
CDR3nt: TGTGCCAGCAGCCCCGGACTAGCGGTTCGGACCCAGTACTTC

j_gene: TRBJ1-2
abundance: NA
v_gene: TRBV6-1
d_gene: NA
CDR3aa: CASSEAGLLGYTF
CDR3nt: TGTGCCAGCAGTGAAGCGGGACTTCTTGGCTACACCTTC

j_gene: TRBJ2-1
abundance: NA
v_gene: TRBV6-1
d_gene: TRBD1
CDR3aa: CASRKQGAFYNEQFF
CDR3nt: TGTGCCAGCAGAAAGCAGGGGGCTTTCTACAATGAGCAGTTCTTC

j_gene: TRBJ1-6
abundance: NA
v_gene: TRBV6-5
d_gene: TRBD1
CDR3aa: CASSSLMRRGLNSPLHF
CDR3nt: TGTGCCAGCAGTTCCCTAATGCGCAGGGGGCTTAATTCACCCCTCCACTTT

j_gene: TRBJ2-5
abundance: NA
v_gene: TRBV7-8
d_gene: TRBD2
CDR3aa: CASSVTSGSWETQYF
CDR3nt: TGTGCCAGCAGCGTGACTAGCGGGAGTTGGGAGACCCAGTACTTC

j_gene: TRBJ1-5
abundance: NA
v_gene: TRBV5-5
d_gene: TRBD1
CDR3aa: CASSLDRGDQPQHF
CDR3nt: TGTGCCAGCAGCTTGGACAGGGGAGATCAGCCCCAGCATTTT

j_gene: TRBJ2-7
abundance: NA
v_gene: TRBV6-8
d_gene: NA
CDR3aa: CASTGVSYEQYF
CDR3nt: TGTGCCAGCACGGGGGTTTCCTACGAGCAGTACTTC

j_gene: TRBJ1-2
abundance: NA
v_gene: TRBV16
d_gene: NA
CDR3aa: CASSQLSRGEGYGYTF
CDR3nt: TGTGCCAGCAGCCAATTATCACGGGGTGAGGGCTATGGCTACACCTTC

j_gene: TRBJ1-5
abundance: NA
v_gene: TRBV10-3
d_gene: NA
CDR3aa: CAISEGADSNQPQHF
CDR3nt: TGTGCCATCAGTGAAGGGGCGGATAGCAATCAGCCCCAGCATTTT

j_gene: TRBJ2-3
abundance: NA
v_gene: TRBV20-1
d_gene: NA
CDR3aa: CSASRGTTDTQYF
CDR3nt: TGCAGTGCTAGCCGCGGGACCACAGATACGCAGTATTTT

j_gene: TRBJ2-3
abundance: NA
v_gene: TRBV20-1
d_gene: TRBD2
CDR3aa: CSASAASGGGDTQYF
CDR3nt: TGCAGTGCTAGCGCAGCTAGCGGGGGAGGCGATACGCAGTATTTT

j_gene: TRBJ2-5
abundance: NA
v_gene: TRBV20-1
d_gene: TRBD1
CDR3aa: CSARTGGIETQYF
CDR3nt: TGCAGTGCCCGGACAGGGGGGATCGAGACCCAGTACTTC

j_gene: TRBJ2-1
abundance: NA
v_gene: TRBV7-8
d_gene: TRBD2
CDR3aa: CASRLSGSGSYNEQFF
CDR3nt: TGTGCCAGCAGACTATCGGGTAGCGGGTCCTACAATGAGCAGTTCTTC

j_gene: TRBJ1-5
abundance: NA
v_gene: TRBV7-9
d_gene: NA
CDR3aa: CASSLALDRGLINQPQHF
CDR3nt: TGTGCCAGCAGCTTAGCGTTGGACAGAGGCTTAATCAATCAGCCCCAGCATTTT

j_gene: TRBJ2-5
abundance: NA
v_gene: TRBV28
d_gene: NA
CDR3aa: CASSMGWETQYF
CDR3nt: TGTGCCAGCAGTATGGGGTGGGAGACCCAGTACTTC

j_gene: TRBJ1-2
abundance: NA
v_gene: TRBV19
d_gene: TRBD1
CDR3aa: CASSIPGQGGYGYTF
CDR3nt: TGTGCCAGTAGTATCCCGGGACAGGGGGGCTATGGCTACACCTTC

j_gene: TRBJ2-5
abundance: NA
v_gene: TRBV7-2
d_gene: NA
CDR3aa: CASSFTETQYF
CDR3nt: TGTGCCAGCAGCTTTACGGAGACCCAGTACTTC

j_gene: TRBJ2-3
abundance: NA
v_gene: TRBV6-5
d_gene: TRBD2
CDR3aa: CASSSRGGSTDTQYF
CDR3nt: TGTGCCAGCAGTTCCCGAGGCGGGAGTACAGATACGCAGTATTTT

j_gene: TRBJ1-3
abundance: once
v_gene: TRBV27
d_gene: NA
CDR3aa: CASSLDSGNTIYF
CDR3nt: TGTGCCAGCAGTTTGGACTCTGGAAACACCATATATTTT

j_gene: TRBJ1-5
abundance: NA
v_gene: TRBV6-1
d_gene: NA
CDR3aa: CASSEEGTNQPQHF
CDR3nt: TGTGCCAGCAGTGAAGAAGGGACAAATCAGCCCCAGCATTTT

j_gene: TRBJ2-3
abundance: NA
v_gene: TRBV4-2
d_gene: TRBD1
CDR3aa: CASSQEARGGTGARDTQYF
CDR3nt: TGTGCCAGCAGCCAGGAGGCTCGAGGCGGGACAGGGGCTCGAGATACGCAGTATTTT

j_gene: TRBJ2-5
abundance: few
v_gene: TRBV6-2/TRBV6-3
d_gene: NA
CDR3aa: CASTLTKGGRETQYF
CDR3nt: TGTGCCAGCACCCTCACGAAAGGGGGAAGAGAGACCCAGTACTTC

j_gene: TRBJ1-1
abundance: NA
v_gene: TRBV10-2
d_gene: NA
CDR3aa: CASSEYLDLNTEAFF
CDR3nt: TGCGCCAGCAGTGAGTACCTAGACCTGAACACTGAAGCTTTCTTT

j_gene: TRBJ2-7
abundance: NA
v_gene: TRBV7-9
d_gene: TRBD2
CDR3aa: CASSLDSGSSYEQYF
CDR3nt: TGTGCCAGCAGCTTAGATAGCGGGAGCTCCTACGAGCAGTACTTC

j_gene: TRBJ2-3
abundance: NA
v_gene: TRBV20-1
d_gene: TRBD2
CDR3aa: CSASVPSGTSTDTQYF
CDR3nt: TGCAGTGCTAGTGTTCCTAGCGGGACGAGCACAGATACGCAGTATTTT

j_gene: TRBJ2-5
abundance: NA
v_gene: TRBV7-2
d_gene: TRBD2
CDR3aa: CASSPRLAGVETQYF
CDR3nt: TGTGCCAGCAGCCCCCGATTAGCGGGGGTAGAGACCCAGTACTTC

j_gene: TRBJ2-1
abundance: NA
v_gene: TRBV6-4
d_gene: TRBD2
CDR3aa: CASSYGTSGRNEQFF
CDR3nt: TGTGCCAGCAGTTACGGGACTAGCGGGAGAAATGAGCAGTTCTTC

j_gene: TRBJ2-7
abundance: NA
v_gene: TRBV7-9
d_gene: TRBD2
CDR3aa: CASSLTRGSPHEQYF
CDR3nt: TGTGCCAGCAGCTTAACGCGCGGGAGCCCCCACGAGCAGTACTTC

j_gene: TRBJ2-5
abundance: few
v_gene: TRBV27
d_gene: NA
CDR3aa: CASSPLGGLTDQKRETQYF
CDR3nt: TGTGCCAGCAGTCCCCTGGGGGGTTTGACAGATCAAAAACGGGAGACCCAGTACTTC

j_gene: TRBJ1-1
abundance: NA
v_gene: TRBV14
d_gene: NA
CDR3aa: CASRGGGGAAFF
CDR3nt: TGTGCCAGCCGCGGAGGGGGGGGTGCAGCTTTCTTT